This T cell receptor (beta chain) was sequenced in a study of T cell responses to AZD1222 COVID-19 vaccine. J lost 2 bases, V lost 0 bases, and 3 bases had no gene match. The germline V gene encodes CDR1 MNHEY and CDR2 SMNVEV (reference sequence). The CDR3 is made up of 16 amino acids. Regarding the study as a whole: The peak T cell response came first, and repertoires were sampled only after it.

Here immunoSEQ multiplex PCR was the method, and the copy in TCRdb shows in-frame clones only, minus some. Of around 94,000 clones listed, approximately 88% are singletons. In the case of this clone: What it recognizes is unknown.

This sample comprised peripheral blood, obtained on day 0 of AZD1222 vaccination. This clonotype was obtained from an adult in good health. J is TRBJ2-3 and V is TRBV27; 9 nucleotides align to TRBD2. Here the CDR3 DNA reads TGTGCCAGCAGTTTATCAGCGGGGGGCGCCACAGATACGCAGTATTTT. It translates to CASSLSAGGATDTQYF.